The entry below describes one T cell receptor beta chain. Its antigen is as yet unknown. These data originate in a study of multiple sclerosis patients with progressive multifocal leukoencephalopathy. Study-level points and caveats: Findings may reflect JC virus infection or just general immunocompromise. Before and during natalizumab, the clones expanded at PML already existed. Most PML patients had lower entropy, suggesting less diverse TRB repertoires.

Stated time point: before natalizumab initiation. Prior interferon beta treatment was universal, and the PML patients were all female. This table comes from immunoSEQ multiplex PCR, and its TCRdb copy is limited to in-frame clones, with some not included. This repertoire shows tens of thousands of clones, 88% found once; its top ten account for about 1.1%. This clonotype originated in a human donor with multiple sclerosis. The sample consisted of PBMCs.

CDR3 DNA: TGTGCCTGGATAGGGGGGACTGAAGCTTTCTTT. Its translation is CAWIGGTEAFF. This chain connects TRBV30 to TRBJ1-1, with TRBD1 as a possible D gene (6 bases). V shed 4 bases and J shed 5 bases, with 8 bases lying between them. The CDR3 extends over 11 amino acids. Germline CDR1 reads GTSNPN; CDR2 reads SVGIG (reference sequence).